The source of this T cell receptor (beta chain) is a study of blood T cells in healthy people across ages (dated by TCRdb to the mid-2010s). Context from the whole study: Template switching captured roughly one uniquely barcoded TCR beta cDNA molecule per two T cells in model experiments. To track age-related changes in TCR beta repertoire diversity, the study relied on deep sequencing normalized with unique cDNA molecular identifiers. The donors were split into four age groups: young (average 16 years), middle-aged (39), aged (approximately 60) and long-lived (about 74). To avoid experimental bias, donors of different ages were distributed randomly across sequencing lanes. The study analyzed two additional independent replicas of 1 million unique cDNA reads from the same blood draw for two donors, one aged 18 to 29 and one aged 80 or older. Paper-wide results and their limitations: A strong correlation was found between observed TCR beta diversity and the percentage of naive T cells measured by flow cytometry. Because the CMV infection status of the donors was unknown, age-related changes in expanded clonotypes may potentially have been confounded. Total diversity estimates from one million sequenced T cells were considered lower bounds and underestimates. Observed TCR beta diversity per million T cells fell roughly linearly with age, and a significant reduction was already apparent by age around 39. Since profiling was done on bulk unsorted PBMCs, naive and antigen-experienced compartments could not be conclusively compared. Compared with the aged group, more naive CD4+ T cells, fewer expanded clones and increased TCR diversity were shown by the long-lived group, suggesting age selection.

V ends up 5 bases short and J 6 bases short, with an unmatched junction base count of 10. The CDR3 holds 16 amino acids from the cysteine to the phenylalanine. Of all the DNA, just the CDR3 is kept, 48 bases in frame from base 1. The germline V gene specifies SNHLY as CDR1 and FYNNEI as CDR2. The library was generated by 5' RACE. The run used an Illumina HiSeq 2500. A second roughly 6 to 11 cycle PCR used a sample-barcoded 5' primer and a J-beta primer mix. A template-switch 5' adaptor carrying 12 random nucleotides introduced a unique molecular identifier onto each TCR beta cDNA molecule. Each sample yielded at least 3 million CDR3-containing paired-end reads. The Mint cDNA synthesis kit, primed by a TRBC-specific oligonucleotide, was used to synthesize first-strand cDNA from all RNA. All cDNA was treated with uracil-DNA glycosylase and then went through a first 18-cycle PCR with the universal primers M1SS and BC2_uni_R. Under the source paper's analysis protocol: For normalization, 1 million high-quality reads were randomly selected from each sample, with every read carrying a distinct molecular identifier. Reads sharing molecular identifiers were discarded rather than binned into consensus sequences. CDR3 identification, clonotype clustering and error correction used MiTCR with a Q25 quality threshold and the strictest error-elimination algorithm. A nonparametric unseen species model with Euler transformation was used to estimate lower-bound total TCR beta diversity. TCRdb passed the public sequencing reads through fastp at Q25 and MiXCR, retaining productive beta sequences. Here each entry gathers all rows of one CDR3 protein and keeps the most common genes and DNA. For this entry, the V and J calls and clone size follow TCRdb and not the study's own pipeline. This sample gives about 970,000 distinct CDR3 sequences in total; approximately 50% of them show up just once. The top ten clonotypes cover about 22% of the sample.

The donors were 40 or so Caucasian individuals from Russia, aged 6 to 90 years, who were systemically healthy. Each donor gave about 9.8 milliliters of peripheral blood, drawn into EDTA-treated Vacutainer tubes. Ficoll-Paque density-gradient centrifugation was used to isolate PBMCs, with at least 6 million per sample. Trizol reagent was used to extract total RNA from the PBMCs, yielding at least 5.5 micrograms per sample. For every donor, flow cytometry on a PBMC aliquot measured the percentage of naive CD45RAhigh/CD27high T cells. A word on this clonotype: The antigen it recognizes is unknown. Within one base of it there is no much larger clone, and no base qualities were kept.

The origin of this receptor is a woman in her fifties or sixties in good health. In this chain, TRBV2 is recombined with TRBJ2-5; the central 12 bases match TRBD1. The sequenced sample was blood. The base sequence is TGTGCCAGCAGTTACCGGGACAGGGGGCTTGTGAAGACCCAGTACTTC. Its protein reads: CASSYRDRGLVKTQYF.